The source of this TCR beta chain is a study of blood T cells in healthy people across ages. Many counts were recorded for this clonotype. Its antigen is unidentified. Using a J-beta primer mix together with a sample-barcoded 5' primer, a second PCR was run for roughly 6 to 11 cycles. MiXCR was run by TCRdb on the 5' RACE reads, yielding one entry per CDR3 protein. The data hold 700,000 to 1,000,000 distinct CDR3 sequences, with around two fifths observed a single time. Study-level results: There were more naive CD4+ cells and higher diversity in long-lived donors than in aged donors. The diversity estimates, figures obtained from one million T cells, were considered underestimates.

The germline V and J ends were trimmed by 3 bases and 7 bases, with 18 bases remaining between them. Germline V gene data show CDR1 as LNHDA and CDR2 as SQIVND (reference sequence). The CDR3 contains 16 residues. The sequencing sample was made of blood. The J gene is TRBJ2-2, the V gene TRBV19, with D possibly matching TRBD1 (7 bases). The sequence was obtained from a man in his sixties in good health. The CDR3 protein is CASSMTAGGFVGELFF. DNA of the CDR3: TGTGCCAGTAGTATGACTGCAGGGGGGTTCGTCGGGGAGCTGTTTTTT.